The T cell receptor beta chain described here comes from a study of T cells after posttransplantation cyclophosphamide. A remark on this clone: What it binds is not known.

The repertoire was sequenced with immunoSEQ multiplex PCR; TCRdb's copy has only in-frame clones and lacks some. The table lists 30,000 to 45,000 clones, around 80% of them singletons. Study-wide results and limits: After PTCy, TRB diversity resembled that of CNI/methotrexate controls. Tissue-infiltrating T cells from skin or gut overlapped little with blood T cells.

A marrow graft followed busulfan-fludarabine conditioning, with cyclophosphamide on days +3 and +4. The receptor was isolated from a female patient in her thirties or forties who received an allogeneic stem cell transplant from a related donor, was CMV-positive, and had no GVHD. Some T cells may be graft donor cells. The material was CD4+ T cells sorted from blood, obtained 1903 days after a stem cell transplant with posttransplant cyclophosphamide.

The CDR3 coding sequence is TGTGCCACCAGCCCAACCCAAGTAAGGGCAGGGGTTGGGCACGAGCAGTACTTC. This gives the protein CATSPTQVRAGVGHEQYF. The chain links TRBV15 to TRBJ2-7, with a tentative D call TRBD1 (6 bases). The germline V and J ends were trimmed by 5 bases and 5 bases, with 28 bases remaining between them. This CDR3 is 18 amino acids long. The germline gives CDR1 LNHNV, CDR2 YYDKDF (reference sequence).